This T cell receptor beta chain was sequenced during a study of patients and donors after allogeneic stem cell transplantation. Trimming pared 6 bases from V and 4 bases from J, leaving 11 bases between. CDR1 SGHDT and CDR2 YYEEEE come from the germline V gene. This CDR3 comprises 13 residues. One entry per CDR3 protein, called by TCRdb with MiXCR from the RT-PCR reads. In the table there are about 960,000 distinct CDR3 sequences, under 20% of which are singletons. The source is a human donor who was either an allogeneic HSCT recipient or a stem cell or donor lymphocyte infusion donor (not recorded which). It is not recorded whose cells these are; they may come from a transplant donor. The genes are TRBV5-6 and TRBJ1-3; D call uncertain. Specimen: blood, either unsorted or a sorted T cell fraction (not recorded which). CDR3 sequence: CASTFRRGNTIYF. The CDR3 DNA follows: TGTGCCAGCACCTTTAGGAGAGGAAACACCATATATTTT.